One and the same sample provided the 31 T cell receptor beta chains below, sequenced in a study of blood T cell repertoires in COVID-19. Profiling relied on immunoSEQ multiplex PCR, and the TCRdb table lists in-frame clones only, not all of them. The table includes more than 250,000 clones, roughly 82% detected once. The source material was peripheral blood. These TCRs come from a woman aged 50 to 60 with acute or convalescent COVID-19.

This clone was seen just once. The gene calls are TRBV18 and TRBJ2-4; a weak D match, TRBD1 (5 bases). V was clipped by 0 bases and J by 1 base, with 16 bases between them. Germline CDR1 reads KGHSH; CDR2 reads LQKENI. There are 18 residues in the CDR3. CDR3 region: CASSPPGQSLYAKNIQYF. The CDR3 nucleotides are TGTGCCAGCTCACCACCGGGGCAGTCCCTTTACGCCAAAAACATTCAGTACTTC.

The chain has TRBV11-2 and TRBJ1-3; no definite D call. CDR3 length equals 13 residues. With 2 bases removed from V and 2 bases from J, the gap between germline ends came to 4 bases. Germline V gene lookup returns CDR1 SGHAT and CDR2 FQNNGV. This CDR3 reads CASSLSAGNTIYF. CDR3 DNA: TGTGCCAGCAGCTTATCTGCTGGAAACACCATATATTTT. The full variable domain, its missing parts supplied by reference TRBV11-2 and TRBJ1-3, is EAGVAQSPRYKIIEKRQSVAFWCNPISGHATLYWYQQILGQGPKLLIQFQNNGVVDDSQLPKDRFSAERLKGVDSTLKIQPAKLEDSAVYLCASSLSAGNTIYFGEGSWLTVV.

V gene TRBV13 combines with J gene TRBJ1-6; tentative D call: TRBD1 (5 bases). The V end lost 6 bases, the J end lost 10 bases, and 16 bases lay between the germline ends. CDR3 size: 14 residues. The germline gives CDR1 PRHDT, CDR2 FYEKMQ (reference sequence). The CDR3 spells CASRQSAGFSPLHF. In DNA, the CDR3 is TGTGCCAGCAGGCAATCAGCAGGGTTCTCACCCCTCCACTTT.

This chain links TRBV12-5 with TRBJ2-5; 8 nucleotides agree with TRBD1. The V and J ends lost 1 base and 1 base, in that order; junction bases with no gene match: 5. This CDR3 has 16 residues. Germline CDR1 is LGHNT and CDR2 is FRNRAP. CDR3 sequence (DNA): TGTGCTAGTGGTTTGGACCGAGGACAGGGCCAAGAGACCCAGTACTTC. Protein: CASGLDRGQGQETQYF.

CDR3 protein: CASSLLKASGGFSTDTQYF. DNA of the CDR3: TGCGCCAGCAGCTTGTTGAAGGCTAGCGGGGGCTTTAGCACAGATACGCAGTATTTT. V gene TRBV5-1 combines with J gene TRBJ2-3; 10 bases map to TRBD2. From germline, CDR1 is SGHRS and CDR2 YFSETQ. With 1 base clipped from V and 0 bases from J, the junction kept 11 bases outside the gene matches. This CDR3 has 19 residues.

As DNA, the CDR3 is TGTGCCAGTAGTACGTCAGGGGGCTCTGAAGCTTTCTTT. It yields the protein CASSTSGGSEAFF. The chain recombines TRBV19 with TRBJ1-1; 8 bases agree with TRBD1. V was clipped by 4 bases and J by 6 bases; unmatched bases: 4. The length of the CDR3 is 13 residues. Germline CDR1 LNHDA, CDR2 SQIVND (reference sequence).

The CDR3 region has the DNA TGTGCCAGCGCGCCCGGGGGTGCTAGCTCCTACAATGAGCAGTTCTTC. Translation: CASAPGGASSYNEQFF. The V call is TRBV5-4, the J call TRBJ2-1, with a tentative D call TRBD2 (6 bases). Germline lookup yields CDR1 SGHNT and CDR2 YYREEE (reference sequence). V was cut by 7 bases and J by 0 bases, with 17 bases left in between. This CDR3 contains 16 residues.

CDR3 amino acids: CASSSTGANNQPQHF. The CDR3 nucleotides read TGTGCCAGCAGTTCTACAGGGGCCAACAATCAGCCCCAGCATTTT. This chain joins TRBV6-5 and TRBJ1-5; 7 bases agree with TRBD1. Germline-derived CDR1 and CDR2 are MNHEY and SVGAGI. This CDR3 region has 15 residues. Unmatched junction bases numbered 6, after V lost 4 bases and J lost 3 bases.

The V call is TRBV7-2, the J call TRBJ1-6, with D tentatively TRBD1 (5 bases). V was pared by 8 bases and J by 9 bases, with 20 bases between. The CDR3 loop spans 15 amino acids. Germline CDR1 and CDR2: SGHTA and FQGNSA. CDR3 DNA sequence: TGTGCCAGCCAGCCGGGGGGTGGAGTACGTTCACCCCTCCACTTT. Protein sequence: CASQPGGGVRSPLHF.

The J gene is TRBJ1-6, the V gene TRBV27, with D unclear. CDR1 and CDR2 (germline): MNHEY, SMNVEV (reference sequence). Trimming took 3 bases from V and 0 from J, leaving 12 bases between them. CDR3 length equals 17 residues. CDR3: CASSFHDGGSYNSPLHF. CDR3 in DNA: TGTGCCAGCAGTTTCCATGACGGAGGCTCCTATAATTCACCCCTCCACTTT.

The V gene is TRBV5-1, the J gene TRBJ2-5, with 8 bases fitting TRBD2. The CDR3 has 18 residues. With V trimmed by 2 bases and J by 1 base, 13 bases remained unmatched. In germline, CDR1 is SGHRS, CDR2 YFSETQ. As DNA, the CDR3 is TGCGCCAGCAGCTTCATCTCAGGGGTAGCGGGGTCCCAAGAGACCCAGTACTTC. This codes for CASSFISGVAGSQETQYF.

The chain employs TRBV14 and TRBJ2-5; 9 nucleotides line up with TRBD1. The CDR3 is 17 amino acids. Germline V CDR1 and CDR2: SGHDN, FVKESK. V shed 0 bases, J shed 4 bases, and the junction held 9 bases outside the gene matches. The CDR3 coding sequence is TGTGCCAGCAGCCAAGACTCCGGGACAGGGTATCGAGAGACCCAGTACTTC. Protein sequence: CASSQDSGTGYRETQYF.

V gene TRBV5-1 combines with J gene TRBJ2-5; TRBD2 aligns across 7 bases. This CDR3 comprises 19 residues. In germline, CDR1 is SGHRS, CDR2 YFSETQ. Germline trimming cut 3 bases from V and 0 bases from J; bases unmatched to any gene: 17. The DNA for the CDR3 is TGCGCCAGCAGCTATCCTCGGACTAGTCGGGACTCGTACCAAGAGACCCAGTACTTC. Its translation is CASSYPRTSRDSYQETQYF.

The V call is TRBV7-2, the J call TRBJ2-5; the match to TRBD2 covers 12 bases. V was pared by 2 bases and J by 5 bases, with 12 bases of the junction left unmatched. This CDR3 has 18 amino acids. The V gene's germline CDR1 is SGHTA and CDR2 FQGNSA. The CDR3 protein is CASSLSPRLAGGSETQYF. The CDR3 DNA follows: TGTGCCAGCAGCTTAAGTCCCCGGCTAGCGGGAGGGAGCGAGACCCAGTACTTC.

The chain has TRBV29-1 and TRBJ2-5; D might be TRBD1 (6 bases). Germline loops: CDR1 SQVTM, CDR2 ANQGSEA. This CDR3 is built from 14 residues. Between the trimmed V and J ends, which lost 7 bases and 3 bases, there was a span of 18 bases. As DNA, the CDR3 is TGCAGCGGGGGATCTCCGGACAGAGAAGAGACCCAGTACTTC. This codes for CSGGSPDREETQYF.

This rearrangement joins TRBV15 to TRBJ2-1, with TRBD1 identical over 9 bases. The germline V gene encodes CDR1 LNHNV and CDR2 YYDKDF (reference sequence). V shed 5 bases, J shed 1 base, and the junction held 12 bases outside the gene matches. The CDR3 contains 18 residues. The CDR3, as DNA: TGTGCCACCAGCGGGTTCGCTGGGGGGACAGGGTCCTACAATGAGCAGTTCTTC. This sequence encodes CATSGFAGGTGSYNEQFF.

The V and J genes are TRBV28 and TRBJ1-1; 7 positions match TRBD1. The CDR3 sequence is 14 residues long. Germline assignment: CDR1 MDHEN and CDR2 SYDVKM. With 8 bases clipped from V and 7 bases from J, the junction kept 13 bases outside the gene matches. The CDR3 loop reads CASVEIDRADEAFF. The CDR3 DNA reads TGTGCCAGCGTCGAGATAGACAGGGCGGATGAAGCTTTCTTT.

The rearrangement uses TRBV7-6 and TRBJ2-6, with a tentative D call TRBD2 (6 bases). Trimming removed 7 bases from V and 1 base from J, with 17 bases in between. CDR3 length equals 17 residues. Per the germline V gene, CDR1 is SGHVS and CDR2 is FNYEAQ. The CDR3 DNA follows: TGTGCCAGCAAACCAGGAGACGGGGGATCTGGGGCCAACGTCCTGACTTTC. Protein: CASKPGDGGSGANVLTF. The full variable domain, its missing parts supplied by reference TRBV7-6 and TRBJ2-6, is GAGVSQSPRYKVTKRGQDVALRCDPISGHVSLYWYRQALGQGPEFLTYFNYEAQQDKSGLPNDRFSAERPEGSISTLTIQRTEQRDSAMYRCASKPGDGGSGANVLTFGAGSRLTVL.

V and J are TRBV7-8 and TRBJ2-5, with 14 bases aligning to TRBD2. The CDR3 is 17 residues long. CDR1 is SGHVS, CDR2 FQNEAQ, per germline. Trimming removed 2 bases from V and 5 bases from J; junction bases left unmatched: 7. The CDR3 DNA reads TGTGCCAGCAGCTTAATGACTAGCGGGAGGGCGATGGAGACCCAGTACTTC. Translated: CASSLMTSGRAMETQYF. Supplemented by reference TRBV7-8 and TRBJ2-5, the full variable domain reads GAGVSQSPRYKVAKRGQDVALRCDPISGHVSLFWYQQALGQGPEFLTYFQNEAQLDKSGLPSDRFFAERPEGSVSTLKIQRTQQEDSAVYLCASSLMTSGRAMETQYFGPGTRLLVL.

This chain joins TRBV11-3 and TRBJ2-2, with 9 positions matching TRBD1. The germline gives CDR1 SGHNT, CDR2 YENEEA. The ends lost 5 bases at V and 5 bases at J; junction bases unmatched: 9. The CDR3 consists of 16 residues. CDR3 coding DNA: TGTGCCAGCAGCCCTGGGGGGGACAGGGTAACCGGGGAGCTGTTTTTT. It encodes CASSPGGDRVTGELFF.

V usage is TRBV28 and J usage is TRBJ2-5; 7 bases are a match to TRBD2. With 3 bases clipped from V and 5 bases from J, the junction kept 12 bases outside the gene matches. This CDR3 is built from 16 residues. Germline values: CDR1 MDHEN, CDR2 SYDVKM. The CDR3 region has the DNA TGTGCCAGCAGTTTGGCCAGCGGGATTCTGCTCGAGACCCAGTACTTC. It yields the protein CASSLASGILLETQYF.

The chain employs TRBV6-5 and TRBJ2-5; D not certain. This CDR3 is 12 amino acids long. Germline CDR1 and CDR2: MNHEY and SVGAGI. V was cut by 0 bases and J by 5 bases, with 4 bases left in between. In nucleotides, the CDR3 is TGTGCCAGCAGTTACTCAAGCGAGACCCAGTACTTC. The encoded protein is CASSYSSETQYF.

The chain has TRBV6-2 or TRBV6-3 and TRBJ2-7, with 13 bases identical to TRBD2. The ends lost 2 bases at V and 2 bases at J; junction bases unmatched: 12. There are 19 residues in the CDR3. Germline assignment: CDR1 MNHEY and CDR2 SVGEGT. CDR3: CASSYSWTSGSVAPYEQYF. The CDR3 nucleotides are TGTGCCAGCAGTTACAGTTGGACTAGCGGGAGCGTGGCACCCTACGAGCAGTACTTC.

This chain links TRBV23-1 with TRBJ2-1; TRBD1 is a possible D gene (5 bases). TRBV23-1 carries the ORF label, with uncertain function. The length of the CDR3 is 16 residues. V was cut by 0 bases and J by 6 bases, with 15 bases left in between. Here the CDR3 DNA reads TGCGCCAGCAGTCAATCATCACAGGAAGGTTGCAATGAGCAGTTCTTC. Translated: CASSQSSQEGCNEQFF.

This rearrangement joins TRBV19 to TRBJ2-5; 8 nucleotides line up with TRBD1. V lost 4 bases and J lost 4; bases outside the gene matches: 11. The CDR3 length is 16 residues. Germline loops: CDR1 LNHDA, CDR2 SQIVND (reference sequence). Written as DNA, the CDR3 is TGTGCCAGTAGTAAATTAGGACAGGGAGAAGGAGAGACCCAGTACTTC. Protein product: CASSKLGQGEGETQYF.

The J gene is TRBJ1-2, the V gene TRBV6-2 or TRBV6-3, with a tentative D call TRBD1 (5 bases). The ends were cut back, 0 bases at V and 0 bases at J, with 11 bases in the middle. Per germline, CDR1 MNHEY and CDR2 SVGEGT. The CDR3 loop spans 16 amino acids. CDR3 amino acids: CASSYSPDSTNYGYTF. The CDR3 DNA reads as TGTGCCAGCAGTTACTCCCCCGACAGCACTAACTATGGCTACACCTTC.

This clone has only a few counts. Different DNA sequences within this sample yield the same CDR3. The chain combines TRBV5-1 with TRBJ2-1, with 8 bases aligning to TRBD2. This CDR3 contains 15 residues. V was clipped by 4 bases and J by 1 base; unmatched bases: 4. CDR1 and CDR2 from the germline V gene are SGHRS and YFSETQ. CDR3 sequence: CASSPTSGSYNEQFF. CDR3 DNA sequence: TGCGCCAGCAGCCCTACTAGCGGTTCCTACAATGAGCAGTTCTTC.

The CDR3 DNA sequence: TGTGCCAGCAGCTTCGAGGGAGCGGGAGGGCCGGGGACCCAGTACTTC. Encoded protein: CASSFEGAGGPGTQYF. The rearrangement uses TRBV11-2 and TRBJ2-5; 10 positions match TRBD2. V lost 3 bases to trimming and J lost 7 bases; unmatched junction nucleotides: 11. Per germline, CDR1 SGHAT and CDR2 FQNNGV. The CDR3 is made up of 16 amino acids.

The chain is built from TRBV5-6 and TRBJ2-3; 9 nucleotides match TRBD2. The J segment lost 3 bases and the V segment lost 2 bases, leaving 4 bases of the junction unmatched. Germline V gene lookup returns CDR1 SGHDT and CDR2 YYEEEE. This CDR3 contains 15 residues. The CDR3 sequence: CASSFTSGWTDTQYF. The CDR3, as DNA: TGTGCCAGCAGCTTCACTAGCGGGTGGACAGATACGCAGTATTTT.

Concerning this clone itself: In the same sample, other DNA sequences code for this CDR3. The chain is built from TRBV27 and TRBJ2-1, with TRBD2 matching over 7 bases. Per germline, CDR1 MNHEY and CDR2 SMNVEV (reference sequence). The CDR3 contains 14 residues. The ends lost 3 bases at V and 1 base at J; junction bases unmatched: 0. The CDR3 protein is CASSFGGSYNEQFF. CDR3 DNA: TGTGCCAGCAGTTTCGGGGGGTCCTACAATGAGCAGTTCTTC.

The rearrangement links TRBV4-2 to TRBJ1-3; D is possibly TRBD1 (6 bases). The ends were cut back, 5 bases at V and 3 bases at J, with 14 bases in the middle. This CDR3 has 15 residues. The V gene's germline CDR1 is LGHNA and CDR2 YNFKEQ. CDR3: CASSFTGMIGNTIYF. CDR3 in DNA: TGTGCCAGCAGCTTTACAGGGATGATTGGAAACACCATATATTTT.